The 25 T cell receptor beta chains given below trace back to one sample, sequenced in a study of OX40 agonist ivuxolimab in advanced cancers. Data came from immunoSEQ multiplex PCR; TCRdb stores just in-frame clones and leaves some out. The sample lists tens of thousands of clones; about 90% were seen once. The source was CD4+ or CD8+ T cells sorted from blood, collected in a trial of the OX40 agonist ivuxolimab. Source of these receptors: an adult with an advanced solid tumor such as melanoma, head and neck, liver or kidney cancer.

This rearrangement joins TRBV19 to TRBJ2-1; 12 bases line up with TRBD2. V shed 0 bases and J 5 bases; nucleotides not matched to a gene: 11. CDR3 length equals 19 residues. Germline CDR1 is LNHDA and CDR2 is SQIVND (reference sequence). CDR3 nucleotide sequence: TGTGCCAGTAGTATAGATGTTACGTTCCTAGCGGGAGGGGACAATGAGCAGTTCTTC. Its translation is CASSIDVTFLAGGDNEQFF.

J is TRBJ2-7 and V is TRBV19; TRBD1 is a possible D gene (6 bases). CDR3 length: 15 amino acids. Trimming removed 3 bases from V and 3 bases from J, with 15 bases in between. Germline-derived CDR1 and CDR2 are LNHDA and SQIVND (reference sequence). The CDR3, as DNA: TGTGCCAGTAGTATTTTGGCAGGGGAATACTACGAGCAGTACTTC. It specifies CASSILAGEYYEQYF.

This sequence joins TRBV7-9 and TRBJ2-1, with a tentative D call TRBD1 (6 bases). The CDR3 consists of 12 residues. V was clipped by 4 bases and J by 15 bases, with 16 bases between them. Looked up from germline, CDR1 is SEHNR and CDR2 is FQNEAQ (reference sequence). CDR3 DNA: TGTGCCAGCAGCTCGGACAGCCCGAGCGCGTTCTTC. Amino acids: CASSSDSPSAFF.

Turning to this clone: One end of the junction does not line up with germline, which may come from a read error. This chain joins TRBV15 and TRBJ2-5; D is possibly TRBD2 (5 bases). Germline V gene lookup returns CDR1 LNHNV and CDR2 YYDKDF (reference sequence). The CDR3 contains 13 residues. The CDR3 sequence: CATTDGVRETRYF. The CDR3, as DNA: TGTGCCACCACCGACGGGGTGAGGGAGACCCGGTACTTC. Full variable domain (rest looked up from reference TRBV15 and TRBJ2-5): DAMVIQNPRYQVTQFGKPVTLSCSQTLNHNVMYWYQQKSSQAPKLLFHYYDKDFNNEADTPDNFQSRRPNTSFCFLDIRSPGLGDTAMYLCATTDGVRETRYFGPGTRLLVL.

This chain uses TRBV28 with TRBJ2-3; 7 bases map to TRBD1. The V segment lost 1 base and the J segment 5 bases; nucleotides outside the gene matches: 6. Germline CDR1 and CDR2: MDHEN and SYDVKM. CDR3 size: 15 residues. The CDR3: CASSLSPGGVDTQYF. The CDR3 DNA follows: TGTGCCAGCAGTTTATCTCCAGGGGGTGTAGATACGCAGTATTTT.

This rearrangement joins TRBV6-6 to TRBJ2-7, with D perhaps TRBD2 (6 bases). The CDR3 runs to 15 residues. Germline values: CDR1 MNHNY, CDR2 SVGAGI (reference sequence). V lost 0 bases, J lost 2 bases, and 11 bases lay in between. This chain's CDR3 is CASSYSEGGAYEQYF. As DNA, the CDR3 is TGTGCCAGCAGTTACTCGGAGGGCGGGGCCTACGAGCAGTACTTC.

This clone was detected only once. V gene TRBV2 combines with J gene TRBJ2-3; perhaps D is TRBD1 or TRBD2 (5 bases each). There are 16 residues in the CDR3. Trimming took 6 bases from V and 1 from J, leaving 17 bases between them. Germline V lookup: CDR1 SNHLY, CDR2 FYNNEI. CDR3 region: CASSLGTSIGTDTQYF. CDR3 DNA: TGTGCCAGCAGCCTAGGGACCTCCATCGGCACAGATACGCAGTATTTT.

CDR3 nucleotide sequence: TGTGCCAGCAGCTCGAGAATAGGGACAGTCACCACAGATACGCAGTATTTT. The encoded protein is CASSSRIGTVTTDTQYF. J is TRBJ2-3 and V is TRBV7-9, with 7 bases identical to TRBD1. The trim removed 4 bases at V and 2 bases at J, leaving 12 bases unmatched. Germline V CDR1 and CDR2: SEHNR, FQNEAQ (reference sequence). The CDR3 is 17 residues long.

The chain links TRBV19 to TRBJ2-3; no reliable D call. CDR3 size: 14 residues. Trimming took off 1 base at V and 6 bases at J, with 11 bases between the two ends. The germline CDR1 and CDR2 sequences are LNHDA and SQIVND (reference sequence). The CDR3 region is CASSIVSGPDTQYF. CDR3 in DNA: TGTGCCAGTAGTATAGTCTCGGGTCCTGATACGCAGTATTTT.

The gene calls are TRBV19 and TRBJ2-7, with 7 bases that match TRBD2. CDR1 and CDR2 from the germline V gene are LNHDA and SQIVND (reference sequence). The CDR3 runs 15 residues. V gave up 6 bases and J gave up 2 bases; unmatched junction bases: 10. CDR3 region: CASRGGAGRPYEQYF. The DNA of the CDR3 is TGTGCCAGTAGAGGAGGAGCGGGGCGTCCCTACGAGCAGTACTTC.

The chain carries TRBV27 and TRBJ2-1; D possibly corresponds to TRBD1 (6 bases). CDR3 length equals 11 residues. In germline, CDR1 is MNHEY, CDR2 SMNVEV (reference sequence). Trimming left V 11 bases short and J 6 bases short, with 11 bases between. CDR3 nucleotide sequence: TGTGCCGCCTTAGGGGGCAATGAGCAGTTCTTC. It translates to CAALGGNEQFF.

This clone was seen just once. The chain links TRBV5-1 to TRBJ2-3; D not certain. The CDR3 has 14 amino acids. Germline CDR1 and CDR2: SGHRS and YFSETQ. V was pared by 2 bases and J by 2 bases, with 9 bases between. CDR3 protein: CASSFGPDTDTQYF. The CDR3 DNA sequence: TGCGCCAGCAGCTTCGGTCCTGACACAGATACGCAGTATTTT.

The table lists this clone with a count of one. This sequence joins TRBV5-3 and TRBJ2-1; a possible D gene is TRBD2 (5 bases). TRBV5-3 is given ORF status, its function remaining uncertain. This CDR3 comprises 16 residues. The V end was cut by 4 bases, the J end by 0 bases, with 14 bases between. CDR3 sequence reads: CARSILPGSSYNEQFF. The CDR3 DNA sequence: TGTGCCAGAAGCATACTTCCTGGGAGCTCCTACAATGAGCAGTTCTTC.

This chain joins TRBV19 and TRBJ1-2; tentative D call: TRBD1 (6 bases). The CDR3 is 13 residues long. V lost 10 bases and J 2 bases, leaving 14 bases between the germline ends. Germline loops: CDR1 LNHDA, CDR2 SQIVND (reference sequence). The CDR3 loop reads CATHEGQNYGYTF. For the CDR3, the DNA is TGTGCCACCCACGAGGGACAAAACTATGGCTACACCTTC.

The J gene is TRBJ2-7, the V gene TRBV10-3; D is perhaps TRBD1 (6 bases). From germline, CDR1 is ENHRY and CDR2 SYGVKD. Trimming left V 6 bases short and J 1 base short, with 16 bases between. The CDR3 sequence is 15 residues long. DNA of the CDR3: TGTGCCATCAGGAGGGACACGACTCTATCCTACGAGCAGTACTTC. It is translated as CAIRRDTTLSYEQYF.

The chain recombines TRBV4-1 with TRBJ2-2; no firm D call. Germline CDR1 and CDR2: MGHRA and YSYEKL. Trimming removed 0 bases from V and 5 bases from J, with 10 bases in between. The CDR3 is made up of 15 amino acids. The CDR3 DNA reads as TGCGCCAGCAGCCAAGAGGCAGGAGTTACCGGGGAGCTGTTTTTT. Translated, it gives CASSQEAGVTGELFF.

V usage is TRBV27 and J usage is TRBJ2-7, with 8 bases aligning to TRBD2. Germline V gives CDR1 MNHEY, CDR2 SMNVEV (reference sequence). V lost 8 bases and J lost 0; bases outside the gene matches: 3. CDR3 length equals 13 residues. The CDR3 reads CASSSGGSYEQYF. CDR3 DNA sequence: TGTGCCAGCTCCAGCGGGGGCTCCTACGAGCAGTACTTC.

The chain joins TRBV11-3 to TRBJ2-7; TRBD2 agrees at 9 bases. Germline CDR1 and CDR2: SGHNT and YENEEA. This CDR3 region has 15 residues. The junction had 4 bases not matched to a gene; V was cut back by 4 bases and J by 0 bases. This chain's CDR3 is CASSSGLASSYEQYF. The DNA of the CDR3 is TGTGCCAGCAGCTCCGGACTAGCGAGCTCCTACGAGCAGTACTTC.

In nucleotides, the CDR3 is TGCGCCAGCAGCCAAGATATGAGCGGGAGTATTACGGATACGCAGTATTTT. The encoded protein is CASSQDMSGSITDTQYF. The rearrangement joins TRBV4-3 to TRBJ2-3, with TRBD2 identical over 8 bases. The CDR3 contains 17 residues. Germline V lookup: CDR1 LGHNA, CDR2 YSLEER. The junction had 11 bases not matched to a gene; V was cut back by 0 bases and J by 6 bases.

The chain combines TRBV9 with TRBJ2-1, with TRBD2 identical over 10 bases. The V segment lost 1 base and the J segment 2 bases; nucleotides outside the gene matches: 9. The CDR3 consists of 18 residues. Germline V lookup: CDR1 SGDLS, CDR2 YYNGEE. In DNA, the CDR3 is TGTGCCAGCAGCGTAAGAAAAGCGGGAGGGGCCCCCTACAATGAGCAGTTCTTC. Translated, it gives CASSVRKAGGAPYNEQFF.

The CDR3 DNA is TGTGCCAGTAGTATAAACACCATCTCTGGAAACACCATATATTTT. It specifies CASSINTISGNTIYF. J is TRBJ1-3 and V is TRBV19; the D is unclear. The CDR3 totals 15 residues. The germline gives CDR1 LNHDA, CDR2 SQIVND (reference sequence). Trimming pared 2 bases from V and 0 bases from J, leaving 8 bases between.

The CDR3 region has the DNA TGTGCCTGGAGTATAGGCGGGGAGCAGTACTTC. It specifies CAWSIGGEQYF. The genes are TRBV30 and TRBJ2-7, with a weak D call TRBD2 (5 bases). This CDR3 is built from 11 residues. V dropped 2 bases and J dropped 7 bases, with 9 bases sitting between them. The germline gives CDR1 GTSNPN, CDR2 SVGIG (reference sequence).

In the case of this clone: The sample carries other DNA sequences with the same CDR3. The chain links TRBV6-6 to TRBJ2-1, with 8 bases matching TRBD2. CDR1 MNHNY and CDR2 SVGAGI come from the germline V gene (reference sequence). The CDR3 is 15 residues long. V lost 2 bases, J lost 0 bases, and 0 bases stayed unmatched. Here the CDR3 DNA reads TGTGCCAGCAGTTACAGCGGGAGCTCCTACAATGAGCAGTTCTTC. It codes for CASSYSGSSYNEQFF.

The chain recombines TRBV4-1 with TRBJ2-1; the D gene is possibly TRBD1 (5 bases). Trimming removed 2 bases at V and 5 bases at J, with 13 bases between. Germline lookup yields CDR1 MGHRA and CDR2 YSYEKL. This CDR3 has 15 amino acids. DNA of the CDR3: TGCGCCAGCAGCCAACTTGACACAGGACACAATGAGCAGTTCTTC. This sequence encodes CASSQLDTGHNEQFF.

The rearrangement uses TRBV5-5 and TRBJ1-1; TRBD1 matches at 7 bases. CDR3 size: 15 residues. Trimming removed 6 bases from V and 0 bases from J; junction bases left unmatched: 8. The germline gives CDR1 SGHKS, CDR2 YYEKEE (reference sequence). CDR3 residues: CASTQTGQLNTEAFF. The CDR3 DNA follows: TGTGCCAGCACCCAAACGGGACAGCTGAACACTGAAGCTTTCTTT.